These 27 T cell receptor beta chains were sequenced from one sample in a study of control samples from healthy donors and cancer patients. The data were produced by immunoSEQ multiplex PCR, yet TCRdb's version contains in-frame clones alone and is incomplete. The sample includes roughly 100,000 clones, 85% to 90% of them seen just once. Sequencing was performed on blood. The receptors were sampled from a man aged 30 to 45 in good health.

The V gene is TRBV9, the J gene TRBJ2-7, with a weak D call TRBD2 (5 bases). Germline-derived CDR1 and CDR2 are SGDLS and YYNGEE. The length of the CDR3 is 14 residues. Between the trimmed V and J ends, which lost 1 base and 0 bases, there was a span of 8 bases. This CDR3 reads CASSVLGSSYEQYF. The CDR3 coding sequence is TGTGCCAGCAGCGTATTAGGGAGCTCCTACGAGCAGTACTTC.

This chain connects TRBV12-3 or TRBV12-4 to TRBJ2-3; tentatively, D is TRBD1 (6 bases). V lost 3 bases and J 13 bases, leaving 11 bases between the germline ends. CDR3 length: 11 residues. DNA of the CDR3: TGTGCCAGCAGTTTGGGGGACAAAAAGTATTTT. As protein: CASSLGDKKYF.

V is TRBV28 and J is TRBJ1-1; the D gene is possibly TRBD1 (6 bases). Germline V gives CDR1 MDHEN, CDR2 SYDVKM. The V gene lost 7 bases and the J gene lost 5 bases, with 17 bases spanning the gap. The CDR3 runs 14 residues. The CDR3 loop reads CASTLSGGRTEAFF. CDR3 nucleotide sequence: TGTGCCAGCACCCTATCCGGGGGGCGGACTGAAGCTTTCTTT.

The rearrangement joins TRBV6-4 to TRBJ2-2; a possible D gene is TRBD1 (6 bases). V lost 0 bases to trimming and J lost 5 bases, with 16 bases between them. Looked up from germline, CDR1 is MRHNA and CDR2 is SNTAGT. The CDR3 is 17 residues long. Here the CDR3 DNA reads TGTGCCAGCAGTGACTCGAGGGGGAATGAAATGACCGGGGAGCTGTTTTTT. Translated, it gives CASSDSRGNEMTGELFF.

The chain is built from TRBV7-9 and TRBJ2-7; D gene uncertain. This CDR3 has 11 amino acids. Germline CDR1 reads SEHNR; CDR2 reads FQNEAQ (reference sequence). The V end lost 5 bases, the J end lost 6 bases, and 8 bases lay between the germline ends. In DNA form, the CDR3 reads TGTGCCAGCAGCGTGATGAGCGAGCAGTACTTC. This codes for CASSVMSEQYF.

The CDR3 DNA reads as TGCGCCAGCAGCCCCGGACTAGCGGGAGTCTACGAGCAGTACTTC. Protein product: CASSPGLAGVYEQYF. The rearrangement joins TRBV5-1 to TRBJ2-7; 13 nucleotides align to TRBD2. CDR1 SGHRS and CDR2 YFSETQ come from the germline V gene. After removal of 4 bases from V and 3 bases from J, the junction contained 4 bases not matched to a gene. This CDR3 is 15 amino acids long.

This chain uses TRBV24-1 with TRBJ2-3; 10 nucleotides line up with TRBD2. V lost 4 bases, J lost 5 bases, and 11 bases stayed unmatched. Germline assignment: CDR1 KGHDR and CDR2 SFDVKD. This CDR3 spans 17 amino acids. The CDR3, as DNA: TGTGCCACCAGTGACTCGAACTATAGCGGGAGGTTAGATACGCAGTATTTT. This encodes CATSDSNYSGRLDTQYF.

V gene TRBV9 combines with J gene TRBJ2-1, with D perhaps matching TRBD1 (5 bases). This CDR3 is 12 amino acids long. Germline lookup yields CDR1 SGDLS and CDR2 YYNGEE. V dropped 3 bases and J dropped 8 bases, with 9 bases sitting between them. The CDR3 here is CASSAWGDEQFF. The CDR3 DNA reads TGTGCCAGCAGCGCCTGGGGCGATGAGCAGTTCTTC.

This clone was seen more than once but under ten times. V is TRBV6-6 and J is TRBJ1-4; no firm D call. CDR3 length: 13 amino acids. With 2 bases removed from V and 11 bases from J, the gap between germline ends came to 12 bases. The germline gives CDR1 MNHNY, CDR2 SVGAGI (reference sequence). CDR3 DNA: TGTGCCAGCAGTTACCAGTCCCCAGAGAAACTGTTTTTT. Its protein product is CASSYQSPEKLFF.

The V call is TRBV24-1, the J call TRBJ2-5, with 8 nucleotides matching TRBD1. V lost 0 bases to trimming and J lost 5 bases; unmatched junction nucleotides: 10. CDR3 length: 17 residues. The germline CDR1 and CDR2 sequences are KGHDR and SFDVKD. CDR3 residues: CATSDLPTGARGETQYF. CDR3 coding DNA: TGTGCCACCAGTGATTTGCCGACAGGGGCGAGAGGGGAGACCCAGTACTTC.

CDR3 protein: CSVGVRECFVGWETQYF. As DNA, the CDR3 is TGCAGCGTTGGAGTGCGGGAATGTTTCGTGGGGTGGGAGACCCAGTACTTC. V and J are TRBV29-1 and TRBJ2-5; possible D gene TRBD2, 6 bases. Trimming left V 4 bases short and J 5 bases short, with 26 bases between. The CDR3 consists of 17 residues. Germline lookup yields CDR1 SQVTM and CDR2 ANQGSEA.

The chain combines TRBV2 with TRBJ1-5; perhaps TRBD1 as D (5 bases). The CDR3 loop spans 15 amino acids. The V gene lost 5 bases and the J gene lost 0 bases, with 11 bases spanning the gap. The V gene's germline CDR1 is SNHLY and CDR2 FYNNEI. CDR3 protein: CASSKQDNSNQPQHF. The CDR3 nucleotides are TGTGCCAGCAGTAAACAGGACAATAGCAATCAGCCCCAGCATTTT.

The chain recombines TRBV19 with TRBJ2-5, with TRBD2 matching 7 bases. The V gene end was trimmed by 3 bases and the J gene end by 3 bases; junction bases not matched to a gene: 13. The CDR3 spans 17 residues. Germline CDR1 LNHDA, CDR2 SQIVND (reference sequence). The CDR3 reads CASSIARHGLVKETQYF. CDR3 nucleotide sequence: TGTGCCAGTAGTATTGCTCGACACGGACTAGTCAAAGAGACCCAGTACTTC.

The chain is built from TRBV2 and TRBJ1-1; D remains ambiguous. CDR3 length: 15 residues. Trimming took off 3 bases at V and 1 base at J, with 12 bases between the two ends. Per germline, CDR1 SNHLY and CDR2 FYNNEI. The DNA of the CDR3 is TGTGCCAGCAGTGATGGCGGACCTTCGAACACTGAAGCTTTCTTT. Residues: CASSDGGPSNTEAFF.

This sequence joins TRBV19 and TRBJ2-2; D is perhaps TRBD1 (5 bases). Trimming removed 7 bases at V and 2 bases at J, with 8 bases between. The CDR3 runs 13 residues. Germline CDR1 LNHDA, CDR2 SQIVND (reference sequence). The CDR3 DNA reads as TGTGCCAGTAAACAGGTCAACACCGGGGAGCTGTTTTTT. Translation gives CASKQVNTGELFF.

The V call is TRBV4-1, the J call TRBJ2-7; no clear D. Germline V gene sequence: CDR1 MGHRA, CDR2 YSYEKL. Trimming cost V 0 bases and J 2 bases, with 11 bases left between them. The CDR3 length is 15 residues. The CDR3 here is CASSQEVAAPYEQYF. The CDR3, as DNA: TGCGCCAGCAGCCAAGAGGTGGCGGCGCCCTACGAGCAGTACTTC.

The V call is TRBV11-3, the J call TRBJ2-7; 10 nucleotides line up with TRBD2. In germline, CDR1 is SGHNT, CDR2 YENEEA. V shed 5 bases and J 5 bases; nucleotides not matched to a gene: 18. The CDR3 contains 18 residues. The CDR3 protein is CASSPRAVTSGKGNEQYF. In nucleotides, the CDR3 is TGTGCCAGCAGCCCCCGGGCCGTTACTAGCGGGAAAGGAAACGAGCAGTACTTC. Together with reference TRBV11-3 and TRBJ2-7, the CDR3 gives the full variable domain: EAGVVQSPRYKIIEKKQPVAFWCNPISGHNTLYWYLQNLGQGPELLIRYENEEAVDDSQLPKDRFSAERLKGVDSTLKIQPAELGDSAVYLCASSPRAVTSGKGNEQYFGPGTRLTVT.

The chain carries TRBV6-5 and TRBJ2-7; 7 nucleotides agree with TRBD1. This CDR3 comprises 13 residues. Germline values: CDR1 MNHEY, CDR2 SVGAGI. With V trimmed by 8 bases and J by 4 bases, 8 bases remained unmatched. The CDR3 loop is CASSRQGHYEQYF. CDR3 nucleotide sequence: TGTGCCAGCTCTCGACAGGGACATTACGAGCAGTACTTC.

The DNA of the CDR3 is TGTGCCAGCAGCTCCAGGACAGGGAACACTGAAGCTTTCTTT. Its translation is CASSSRTGNTEAFF. This sequence joins TRBV7-2 and TRBJ1-1; TRBD1 matches at 7 bases. Trimming cost V 4 bases and J 1 base; bases outside gene matches: 3. The germline CDR1 and CDR2 sequences are SGHTA and FQGNSA. This CDR3 is 14 amino acids long.

The genes are TRBV29-1 and TRBJ1-1, with D perhaps matching TRBD1 (5 bases). This CDR3 is built from 12 residues. V gave up 5 bases and J gave up 6 bases, with 13 bases separating them. CDR1 is SQVTM, CDR2 ANQGSEA, per germline. CDR3 DNA sequence: TGCAGCGTTCCGTTCAGGGACGCTGAAGCTTTCTTT. Protein product: CSVPFRDAEAFF.

The gene calls are TRBV15 and TRBJ2-3; 13 bases align to TRBD2. Germline V gene data show CDR1 as LNHNV and CDR2 as YYDKDF (reference sequence). Trimming at V came to 1 base and at J to 5 bases, leaving 12 bases not matched to a gene. CDR3 length equals 19 residues. The CDR3 DNA follows: TGTGCCACCAGCAGAGTCGCCGGGACTAGCGGGACCAAGGGAGATACGCAGTATTTT. Its translation: CATSRVAGTSGTKGDTQYF.

The V gene is TRBV9, the J gene TRBJ2-1; TRBD2 matches at 14 bases. Losses at the gene ends were 0 bases for V and 6 bases for J; bases not matched to a gene: 5. CDR1 is SGDLS, CDR2 YYNGEE, per germline. The CDR3 loop spans 17 amino acids. The CDR3 sequence: CASSVGLAGGPGNEQFF. The CDR3 DNA reads as TGTGCCAGCAGCGTAGGACTAGCGGGAGGGCCTGGCAATGAGCAGTTCTTC.

The genes are TRBV7-9 and TRBJ2-1, with D hard to call. V was shortened by 5 bases and J by 0 bases, with 17 bases between the two germline ends. The CDR3 contains 17 residues. CDR1 SEHNR and CDR2 FQNEAQ come from the germline V gene (reference sequence). Written as DNA, the CDR3 is TGTGCCAGCAGCACCCCCGGTGGGTTTGTCTCCTACAATGAGCAGTTCTTC. Its translation is CASSTPGGFVSYNEQFF.

The V call is TRBV5-6, the J call TRBJ2-3; D is possibly TRBD1 (6 bases). V lost 1 base to trimming and J lost 4 bases, with 7 bases between them. The CDR3 sequence is 13 residues long. CDR1 and CDR2 (germline): SGHDT, YYEEEE. CDR3 sequence reads: CASSLSGADTQYF. The CDR3 DNA reads as TGTGCCAGCAGCTTGTCAGGGGCAGATACGCAGTATTTT.

This clone was seen a handful of times. This chain links TRBV7-6 with TRBJ2-2, with a tentative D call TRBD1 (6 bases). Trimming pared 6 bases from V and 0 bases from J, leaving 8 bases between. In germline, CDR1 is SGHVS, CDR2 FNYEAQ. This CDR3 comprises 14 residues. CDR3 DNA sequence: TGTGCCAGCAGACAGGGTTCGAACACCGGGGAGCTGTTTTTT. Encoded protein: CASRQGSNTGELFF. Full variable domain (missing parts from reference TRBV7-6 and TRBJ2-2): GAGVSQSPRYKVTKRGQDVALRCDPISGHVSLYWYRQALGQGPEFLTYFNYEAQQDKSGLPNDRFSAERPEGSISTLTIQRTEQRDSAMYRCASRQGSNTGELFFGEGSRLTVL.

The chain joins TRBV20-1 to TRBJ1-1; 7 nucleotides line up with TRBD1. This CDR3 comprises 10 residues. V shed 5 bases and J 10 bases; nucleotides not matched to a gene: 4. The germline V gene has CDR1 DFQATT and CDR2 SNEGSKA (reference sequence). CDR3 region: CSAQGGRAFF. CDR3 nucleotide sequence: TGCAGTGCTCAGGGGGGAAGAGCTTTCTTT.

The chain couples TRBV12-3 or TRBV12-4 to TRBJ2-7; no reliable D call. The CDR3 consists of 11 residues. V dropped 5 bases and J dropped 6 bases, with 8 bases sitting between them. This chain's CDR3 is CASSPSGEQYF. CDR3 DNA: TGTGCCAGCAGTCCTTCAGGCGAGCAGTACTTC.